This TCR beta chain was retrieved from a study of identical twins listed by TCRdb under 2016. Regarding the research as a whole: To test whether fetal clonotypes persist, the study used deep sequencing on TCR alpha and beta repertoires from monozygotic twins, unrelated adults of various ages, and cord blood. Replicate twin experiments were performed at different times using different library preparation protocols to rule out contamination.

Only healthy Caucasian donors were included. The twin cohort consisted of three pairs of female monozygotic twins, all aged roughly 18 to 29 years. RNA for TCR libraries was isolated from peripheral blood mononuclear cells. The library came from 5' RACE. Sequencing relied on an Illumina HiSeq 2000. Template switching introduced a universal primer binding site; the final cDNA contained a unique molecular identifier, enabling accurate counting of TCR cDNA molecules. Specific primers in the conserved constant-segment region were used to synthesize first-strand cDNA for TCR alpha and beta chains. To control for contamination, every cDNA library carried two barcodes: a SMART-Mk sample barcode plus Illumina barcodes. TruSeq adapter sequences, together with Illumina sample barcodes, were added in two successive PCR steps. The TCR alpha and beta cDNA libraries were sequenced on the Illumina HiSeq platform using custom primers. Regarding the original processing steps: Unique molecular identifiers were extracted from raw reads with MiGEC, and CDR3 positions were determined with MiXCR. Recombination models were inferred per individual with the repgenHMM and IGoR tools using an EM algorithm. The analysis of shared clonotypes was done with the tcR package in R, with sharing normalized by the product of cloneset sizes. To study raw recombination free of thymic and clonal selection effects, out-of-frame nonproductive sequences were analyzed. The raw public reads went through TCRdb reprocessing: fastp at Q25, MiXCR clone calling, in-frame beta chains kept. Rows with a matching CDR3 protein are joined into one entry that keeps the most common DNA and genes. These V and J calls are TCRdb output, not the study's own analysis. In this sample the table shows 650,000 to 750,000 distinct CDR3 sequences, around 20% of which occur a single time. The ten largest clones capture about 4.3% of the sample.

The CDR3 runs 18 residues from the cysteine to the phenylalanine. Solely the CDR3 DNA is kept, with 54 bases framed from the first base. Trimming removed 5 bases from V and 10 bases from J; the gene matches leave 20 bases unexplained. According to the germline V gene, CDR1 reads SGHTA and CDR2 reads FQGTGA. Concerning this clonotype itself: The antigen it binds to is not known. Base quality data are lacking; no much larger clone is found one base away.

The research as a whole found: Zero-insertion analyses could be partly confounded by invariant T cells such as MAIT and iNKT, though diverse VJ usage argued against such confounding for most clonotypes. In monozygotic twins, out-of-frame TCR alpha sharing was systematically underestimated by recombination models, although the models agreed with sharing between unrelated individuals. In beta out-of-frame sequences, excess twin sharing was weaker, because having fewer shared sequences lowered the signal-to-noise ratio. Abundant cord blood beta clonotypes carried fewer insertions; young adult naive repertoires showed a weaker similar trend, while memory repertoires showed none. Compared with coincidental sharing between unrelated individuals, an excess of low generation-probability sequences was observed among out-of-frame TCR alpha sequences shared between twins. Conclusions relied on cross-sectional statistical analysis, since the same donors could not be followed over many years.

These data also formed part of another study, on T cells expressing NK-cell markers. As the second publication notes: Three sorted T-cell subsets (CD3+CD56+NKG2C+, CD3+CD56+NKG2C- and CD3+CD56-NKG2C+) from several donors had their TCR beta-chain repertoires profiled. Among the eight sequenced donors, seven were HCMV-seropositive and one was HCMV-seronegative. To restrict sorting to alphabetaTCR-expressing T cells, an anti-gammadeltaTCR antibody was added in several experiments. In over five donors, the dominant CD3+CD56+NKG2C+ clonotypes were among the top 10 CD8+ clonotypes and accounted for about 1.0-7.5% of CD8+ T cells. Those dominant clonotypes were again the most abundant among CD3+CD56-NKG2C+ cells in several donors, at about 25-60.1%. It remained unclear whether the expanded NKG2C-expressing T cell clones were specific for HCMV antigens. All eight donors whose samples were sequenced were randomly selected healthy volunteers, three of them men and five women. HCMV-specific IgG was detected in serum with a commercial ELISA kit to determine HCMV serostatus. For 5 or 6 donors, unsorted PBMC were also used to sequence bulk peripheral blood T-cell repertoires. MIGEC was used to demultiplex reads and group reads by UMI, and MiTCR was used to assemble and quantify clonotypes. To exclude erroneous sequences, any TCR cDNA sequence not supported by at least two reads was discarded. The tcR package was used for downstream repertoire analysis, with clonotypes matched between fractions based on CDR3 nucleotide sequence plus V segment. VDJmatch was used to annotate antigen specificity against VDJdb, with one amino acid substitution in CDR3 allowed.

The source of this sequence is a woman between 18 and 29 years old in good health. The chain was built from TRBV7-3 and TRBJ2-1; TRBD2 aligns with 10 central bases. Specimen: PBMCs. This receptor has the CDR3 CASSPRRLAGGFPQEQFF. The nucleotide sequence reads as follows: TGTGCCAGCAGCCCCAGACGTTTAGCGGGGGGCTTCCCTCAGGAGCAGTTCTTC.